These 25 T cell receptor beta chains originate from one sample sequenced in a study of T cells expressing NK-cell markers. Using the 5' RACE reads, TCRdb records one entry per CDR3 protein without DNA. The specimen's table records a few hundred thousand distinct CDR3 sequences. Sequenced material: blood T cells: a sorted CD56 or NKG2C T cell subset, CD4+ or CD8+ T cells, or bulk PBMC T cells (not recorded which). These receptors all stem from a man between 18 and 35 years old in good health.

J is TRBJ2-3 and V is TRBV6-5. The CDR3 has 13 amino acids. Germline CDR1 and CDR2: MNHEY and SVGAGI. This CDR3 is CASSYPDGDTQYF.

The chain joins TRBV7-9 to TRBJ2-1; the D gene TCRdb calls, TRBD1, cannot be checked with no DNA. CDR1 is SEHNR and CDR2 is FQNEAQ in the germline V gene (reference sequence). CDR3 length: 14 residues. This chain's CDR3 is CASSPGGNGGEQFF.

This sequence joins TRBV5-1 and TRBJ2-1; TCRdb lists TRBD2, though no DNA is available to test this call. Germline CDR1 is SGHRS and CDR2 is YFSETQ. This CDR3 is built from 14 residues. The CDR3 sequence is CASSLGLANNEQFF.

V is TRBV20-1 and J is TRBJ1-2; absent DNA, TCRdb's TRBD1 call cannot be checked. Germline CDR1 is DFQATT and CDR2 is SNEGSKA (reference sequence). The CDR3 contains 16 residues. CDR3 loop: CSASRRDRGTNYGYTF.

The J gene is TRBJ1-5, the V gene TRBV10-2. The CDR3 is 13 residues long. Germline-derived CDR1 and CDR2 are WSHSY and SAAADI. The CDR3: CASSEGPNQPQHF.

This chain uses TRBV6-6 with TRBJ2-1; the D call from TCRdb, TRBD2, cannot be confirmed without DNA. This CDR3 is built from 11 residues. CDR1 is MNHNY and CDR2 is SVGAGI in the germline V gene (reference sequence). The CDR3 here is CASRGLYEQFF.

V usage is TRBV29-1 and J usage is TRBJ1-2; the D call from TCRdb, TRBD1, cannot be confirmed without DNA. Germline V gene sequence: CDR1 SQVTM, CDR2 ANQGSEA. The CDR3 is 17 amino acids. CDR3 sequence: CSVEMGFGRGQGYGYTF.

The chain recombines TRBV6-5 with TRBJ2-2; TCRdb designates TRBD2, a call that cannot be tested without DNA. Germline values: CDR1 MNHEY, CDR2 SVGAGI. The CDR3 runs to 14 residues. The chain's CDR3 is CASSYERRSGELFF.

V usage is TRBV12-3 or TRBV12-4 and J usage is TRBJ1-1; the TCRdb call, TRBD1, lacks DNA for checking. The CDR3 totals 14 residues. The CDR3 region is CASTPQGQNTEAFF.

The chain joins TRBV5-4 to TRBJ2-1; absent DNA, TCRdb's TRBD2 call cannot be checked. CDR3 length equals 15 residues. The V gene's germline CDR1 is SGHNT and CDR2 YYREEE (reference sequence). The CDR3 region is CASSLESSGNNEQFF. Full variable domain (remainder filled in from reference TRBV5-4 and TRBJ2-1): ETGVTQSPTHLIKTRGQQVTLRCSSQSGHNTVSWYQQALGQGPQFIFQYYREEENGRGNFPPRFSGLQFPNYSSELNVNALELDDSALYLCASSLESSGNNEQFFGPGTRLTVL.

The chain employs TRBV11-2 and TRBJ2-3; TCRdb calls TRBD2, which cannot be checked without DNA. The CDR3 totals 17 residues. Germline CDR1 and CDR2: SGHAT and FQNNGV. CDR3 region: CASSPIATSLVRDTQYF. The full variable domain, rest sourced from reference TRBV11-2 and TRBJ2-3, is EAGVAQSPRYKIIEKRQSVAFWCNPISGHATLYWYQQILGQGPKLLIQFQNNGVVDDSQLPKDRFSAERLKGVDSTLKIQPAKLEDSAVYLCASSPIATSLVRDTQYFGPGTRLTVL.

CDR3 in amino acids: CASSSPSVPGNEQFF. The chain joins TRBV7-2 to TRBJ2-1; the TRBD1 assignment by TCRdb is unverifiable without DNA. Looked up from germline, CDR1 is SGHTA and CDR2 is FQGNSA. This CDR3 has 15 amino acids.

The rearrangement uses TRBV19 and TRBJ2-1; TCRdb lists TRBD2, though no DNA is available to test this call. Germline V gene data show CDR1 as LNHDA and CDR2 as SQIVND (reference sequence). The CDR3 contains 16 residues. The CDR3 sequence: CASSGTSGRAYNEQFF.

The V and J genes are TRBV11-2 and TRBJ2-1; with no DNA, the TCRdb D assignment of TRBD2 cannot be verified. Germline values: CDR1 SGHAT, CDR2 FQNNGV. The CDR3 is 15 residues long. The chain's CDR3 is CASSRGLAGANEQFF.

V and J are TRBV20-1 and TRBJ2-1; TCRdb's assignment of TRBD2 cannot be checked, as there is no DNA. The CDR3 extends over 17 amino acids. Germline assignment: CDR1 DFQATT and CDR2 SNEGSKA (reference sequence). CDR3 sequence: CSARWLRAGGDINEQFF.

The CDR3 loop reads CASRENAGTSGSSEQFF. This chain links TRBV11-1 with TRBJ2-1; TCRdb's D gene call, TRBD2, goes unchecked for lack of DNA. The CDR3 length is 17 residues. Germline V lookup: CDR1 SGHAT, CDR2 FQDESV (reference sequence).

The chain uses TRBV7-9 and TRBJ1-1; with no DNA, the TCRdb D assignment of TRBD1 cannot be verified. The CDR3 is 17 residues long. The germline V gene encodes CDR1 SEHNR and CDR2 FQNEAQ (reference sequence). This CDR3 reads CASSPRQGGVKNTEAFF.

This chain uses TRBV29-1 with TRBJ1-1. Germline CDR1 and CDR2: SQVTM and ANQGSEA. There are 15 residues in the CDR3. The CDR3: CSVEKRVQIETEAFF. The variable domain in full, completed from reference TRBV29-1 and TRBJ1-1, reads SAVISQKPSRDICQRGTSLTIQCQVDSQVTMMFWYRQQPGQSLTLIATANQGSEATYESGFVIDKFPISRPNLTFSTLTVSNMSPEDSSIYLCSVEKRVQIETEAFFGQGTRLTVV.

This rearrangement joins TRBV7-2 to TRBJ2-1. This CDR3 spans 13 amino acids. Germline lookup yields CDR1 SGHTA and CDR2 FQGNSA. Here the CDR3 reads CASSLASYNEQFF. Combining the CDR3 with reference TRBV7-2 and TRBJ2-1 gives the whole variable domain GAGVSQSPSNKVTEKGKDVELRCDPISGHTALYWYRQSLGQGLEFLIYFQGNSAPDKSGLPSDRFSAERTGGSVSTLTIQRTQQEDSAVYLCASSLASYNEQFFGPGTRLTVL.

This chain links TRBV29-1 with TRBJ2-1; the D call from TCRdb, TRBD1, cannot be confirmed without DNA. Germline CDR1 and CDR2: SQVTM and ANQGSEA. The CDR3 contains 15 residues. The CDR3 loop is CSVGPTGNRWNEQFF.

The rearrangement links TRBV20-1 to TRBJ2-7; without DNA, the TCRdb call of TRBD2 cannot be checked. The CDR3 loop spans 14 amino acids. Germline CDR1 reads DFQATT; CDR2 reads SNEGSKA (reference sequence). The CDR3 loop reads CSAVWQGSTYEQYF.

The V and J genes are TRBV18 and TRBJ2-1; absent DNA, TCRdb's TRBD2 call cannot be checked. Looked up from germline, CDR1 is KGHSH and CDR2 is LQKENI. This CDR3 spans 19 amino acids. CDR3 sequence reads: CASSPPASGRNLFLNEQFF.

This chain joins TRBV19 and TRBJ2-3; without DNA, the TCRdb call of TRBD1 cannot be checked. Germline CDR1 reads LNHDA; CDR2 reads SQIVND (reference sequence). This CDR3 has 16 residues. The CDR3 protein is CASKGQGRRVADTQYF.

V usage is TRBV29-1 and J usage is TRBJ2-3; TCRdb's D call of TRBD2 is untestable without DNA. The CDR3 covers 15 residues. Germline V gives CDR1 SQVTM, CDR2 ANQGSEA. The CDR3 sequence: CSVGAPLAGFDTQYF.

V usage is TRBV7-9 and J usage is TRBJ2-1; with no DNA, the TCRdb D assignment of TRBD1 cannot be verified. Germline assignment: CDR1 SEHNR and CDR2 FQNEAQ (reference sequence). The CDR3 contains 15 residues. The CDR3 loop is CASSLARGQYNEQFF.